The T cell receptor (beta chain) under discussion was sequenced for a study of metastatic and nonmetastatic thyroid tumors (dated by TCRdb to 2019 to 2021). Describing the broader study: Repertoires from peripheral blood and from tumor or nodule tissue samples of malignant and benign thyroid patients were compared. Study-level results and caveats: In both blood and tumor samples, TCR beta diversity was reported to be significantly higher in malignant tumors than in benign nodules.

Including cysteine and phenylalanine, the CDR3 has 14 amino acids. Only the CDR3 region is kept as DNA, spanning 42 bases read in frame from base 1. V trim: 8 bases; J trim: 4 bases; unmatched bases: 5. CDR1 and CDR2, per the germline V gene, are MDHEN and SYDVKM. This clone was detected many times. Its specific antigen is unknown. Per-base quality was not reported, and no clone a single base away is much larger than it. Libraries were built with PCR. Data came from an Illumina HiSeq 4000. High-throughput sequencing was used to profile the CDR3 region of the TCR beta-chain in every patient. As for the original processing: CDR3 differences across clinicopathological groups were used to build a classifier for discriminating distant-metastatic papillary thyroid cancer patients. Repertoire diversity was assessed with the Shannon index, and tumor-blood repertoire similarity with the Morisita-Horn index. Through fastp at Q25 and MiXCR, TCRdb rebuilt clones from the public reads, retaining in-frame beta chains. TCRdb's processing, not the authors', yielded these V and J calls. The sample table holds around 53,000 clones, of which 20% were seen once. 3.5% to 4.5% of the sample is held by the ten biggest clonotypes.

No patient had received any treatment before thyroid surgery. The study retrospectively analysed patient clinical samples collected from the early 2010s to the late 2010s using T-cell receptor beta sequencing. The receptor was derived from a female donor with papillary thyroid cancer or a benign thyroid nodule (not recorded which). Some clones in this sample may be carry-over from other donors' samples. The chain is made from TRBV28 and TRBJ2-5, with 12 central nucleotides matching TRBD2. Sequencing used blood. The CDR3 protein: CASLTSGSAETQYF. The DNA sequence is TGTGCCAGCTTGACTAGCGGGAGTGCAGAGACCCAGTACTTC.